This passage covers 30 T cell receptor beta chains from one sample sequenced in a study of beta chain features in type 1 diabetes. General study findings and limits: The study found moderately but significantly shorter TCRB CDR3s in all four CD4+ subsets of Type 1 diabetes patients.

The isolated RNA, all of it, was reverse transcribed, so expressed TCRB transcripts were what got sequenced. The data were produced by immunoSEQ multiplex PCR, yet TCRdb's version contains in-frame clones alone and is incomplete. The repertoire holds 600,000 to 700,000 clones, with roughly 12% as singletons. These receptors' targets are unknown. Sequenced input: naive CD4+ T cells from blood. The receptors originated from a man between 25 and 39 years old with type 1 diabetes.

This clone occurred a few times. The chain combines TRBV7-8 with TRBJ1-2; the D is unclear. The V end was cut by 4 bases, the J end by 5 bases, with 26 bases between. Germline lookup yields CDR1 SGHVS and CDR2 FQNEAQ. The length of the CDR3 is 18 residues. The CDR3 region has the DNA TGTGCCAGCAGCTCTTCGGCTTTCAGACCGTCACTTCTTTATGGCTACACCTTC. Translated, it gives CASSSSAFRPSLLYGYTF.

The V and J genes are TRBV7-8 and TRBJ2-7; the match to TRBD1 covers 9 bases. The germline CDR1 and CDR2 sequences are SGHVS and FQNEAQ. With V trimmed by 3 bases and J by 3 bases, 3 bases remained unmatched. This CDR3 is built from 14 residues. The CDR3 DNA reads TGTGCCAGCAGCTTGGGGGGACAGGGCTACGAGCAGTACTTC. It translates to CASSLGGQGYEQYF.

This clone showed up just a few times. The same CDR3 can be traced to other DNA sequences in this sample. The rearrangement links TRBV30 to TRBJ1-2, with D hard to call. V gave up 2 bases and J gave up 2 bases, with 6 bases separating them. The CDR3 totals 12 residues. The V gene's germline CDR1 is GTSNPN and CDR2 SVGIG (reference sequence). CDR3 protein: CAWSLTNYGYTF. Here the CDR3 DNA reads TGTGCCTGGAGTCTGACGAACTATGGCTACACCTTC.

This CDR3 is CASSLRQSGPTASTDTQYF. CDR3 coding DNA: TGTGCCAGCAGCTTACGTCAAAGTGGTCCCACGGCTAGCACAGATACGCAGTATTTT. The rearrangement uses TRBV7-9 and TRBJ2-3; no definite D call. Germline V gives CDR1 SEHNR, CDR2 FQNEAQ (reference sequence). V gave up 2 bases and J gave up 0 bases, with 21 bases separating them. The CDR3 extends over 19 amino acids.

As concerns this clone: Possible read error: a much larger clone is one base away. The sample carries other DNA sequences with the same CDR3. In nucleotides, the CDR3 is TGTGCCAGCAGCTTAGGCACGAACACTGAAGCTTTCTTT. Translating it yields CASSLGTNTEAFF. The chain uses TRBV7-9 and TRBJ1-1; D remains unclear. Per germline, CDR1 SEHNR and CDR2 FQNEAQ (reference sequence). V was clipped by 1 base and J by 1 base, with 4 bases between them. This CDR3 comprises 13 residues.

The CDR3 region has the DNA TGTGCCTGTCGGACAGGGGGCGCGGAGACCCAGTACTTC. It encodes CACRTGGAETQYF. This chain joins TRBV30 and TRBJ2-5; 11 bases line up with TRBD1. This CDR3 is 13 amino acids long. J was trimmed by 5 bases and V by 6 bases; bases with no gene match: 5. The germline CDR1 and CDR2 sequences are GTSNPN and SVGIG (reference sequence).

In this sample, this clone turned up a few times. This chain links TRBV27 with TRBJ2-7; D may be TRBD2 (6 bases). Germline assignment: CDR1 MNHEY and CDR2 SMNVEV (reference sequence). V was cut by 8 bases and J by 2 bases, with 13 bases left in between. CDR3 size: 13 residues. CDR3 sequence (DNA): TGTGCCAGCTGGCGGGACGGGACCTACGAGCAGTACTTC. Translated: CASWRDGTYEQYF.

This clone was seen a handful of times. V usage is TRBV9 and J usage is TRBJ2-5, with a tentative D call TRBD1 (6 bases). Germline V lookup: CDR1 SGDLS, CDR2 YYNGEE. V lost 2 bases and J lost 5, with 16 bases in between. This CDR3 spans 15 amino acids. The DNA for the CDR3 is TGTGCCAGCAGCGTGGGGGCTCAGGGGTCGGAGACCCAGTACTTC. Protein product: CASSVGAQGSETQYF.

This clone was picked up a small number of times. The V and J genes are TRBV6-5 and TRBJ1-3; D not certain. Germline V gene lookup returns CDR1 MNHEY and CDR2 SVGAGI. The CDR3 is 14 residues long. V lost 6 bases and J lost 0, with 9 bases in between. CDR3 nucleotide sequence: TGTGCCAGCAGGACGACCTTCTCTGGAAACACCATATATTTT. Amino acids: CASRTTFSGNTIYF.

This clone came up a few times. The chain is built from TRBV25-1 and TRBJ2-7; possibly TRBD1 or TRBD2 for D (5 bases each). CDR3 size: 12 residues. Trimming took 10 bases from V and 2 from J, leaving 12 bases between them. Germline CDR1 MGHDK, CDR2 SYGVNS. DNA for the CDR3: TGTGCCACAAGGGACGTAACCTACGAGCAGTACTTC. This encodes CATRDVTYEQYF.

V usage is TRBV25-1 and J usage is TRBJ2-5; either TRBD1 or TRBD2 may supply D (6 bases each). Trimming stripped 6 bases from V and 1 base from J, with 15 bases between. Germline-derived CDR1 and CDR2 are MGHDK and SYGVNS. CDR3 length equals 15 residues. CDR3 sequence reads: CASRELRGPQETQYF. CDR3 in DNA: TGTGCCAGCAGGGAGTTACGGGGGCCCCAAGAGACCCAGTACTTC.

The rearrangement joins TRBV7-2 to TRBJ2-3; maybe TRBD1 (6 bases). Germline values: CDR1 SGHTA, CDR2 FQGNSA. This CDR3 comprises 14 residues. Trimming stripped 4 bases from V and 2 bases from J, with 10 bases between. CDR3 residues: CASSSRQATDTQYF. The CDR3 DNA reads as TGTGCCAGCAGCTCCCGACAGGCCACAGATACGCAGTATTTT.

The V and J genes are TRBV5-6 and TRBJ1-2; D is undetermined. V was clipped by 0 bases and J by 3 bases, with 9 bases between them. The V gene's germline CDR1 is SGHDT and CDR2 YYEEEE. The CDR3 has 14 residues. CDR3 amino acids: CASSLAGYDYGYTF. DNA for the CDR3: TGTGCCAGCAGCTTGGCAGGATACGACTATGGCTACACCTTC.

This clone was seen a handful of times. Additional DNA sequences in this sample encode the identical CDR3. The chain carries TRBV5-4 and TRBJ1-2; the D is unclear. This CDR3 is built from 13 residues. Trimming left V 0 bases short and J 2 bases short, with 5 bases between. The germline CDR1 and CDR2 sequences are SGHNT and YYREEE (reference sequence). The CDR3 DNA reads TGTGCCAGCAGCTTGGACGGGAACTATGGCTACACCTTC. This translates into CASSLDGNYGYTF.

V and J are TRBV7-2 and TRBJ2-1, with 9 bases lining up with TRBD1. The CDR3 extends over 15 amino acids. Germline CDR1 and CDR2: SGHTA and FQGNSA. Losses at the gene ends were 10 bases for V and 0 bases for J; bases not matched to a gene: 7. This CDR3 reads CATGTGLASYNEQFF. DNA for the CDR3: TGTGCCACCGGGACAGGGTTGGCCTCCTACAATGAGCAGTTCTTC.

Worth noting for this clone: The same CDR3 is also encoded by other DNA sequences in this sample. DNA of the CDR3: TGTGCCAGCAGCCAAGATAGAGGGAGAGAGACCCAGTACTTC. This codes for CASSQDRGRETQYF. V usage is TRBV14 and J usage is TRBJ2-5, with D possibly TRBD2 on 5 matching bases. Germline V gives CDR1 SGHDN, CDR2 FVKESK. With 0 bases removed from V and 4 bases from J, the gap between germline ends came to 9 bases. The CDR3 length is 14 residues.

The chain has TRBV25-1 and TRBJ2-2; D ambiguous. V was cut by 2 bases and J by 1 base, with 2 bases left in between. Germline V lookup: CDR1 MGHDK, CDR2 SYGVNS. The CDR3 runs 13 residues. As DNA, the CDR3 is TGTGCCAGCAGTGAAATGAACACCGGGGAGCTGTTTTTT. Protein product: CASSEMNTGELFF.

The V and J genes are TRBV19 and TRBJ1-2, with D perhaps matching TRBD1 (5 bases). The ends were cut back, 3 bases at V and 4 bases at J, with 9 bases in the middle. CDR3 length: 13 amino acids. CDR1 and CDR2 from the germline V gene are LNHDA and SQIVND (reference sequence). Here the CDR3 reads CASSIAGPYGYTF. CDR3 sequence (DNA): TGTGCCAGTAGTATCGCGGGACCCTATGGCTACACCTTC.

This clone was counted only a few times. The chain combines TRBV7-8 with TRBJ2-3; the D gene is possibly TRBD2 (5 bases). Germline loops: CDR1 SGHVS, CDR2 FQNEAQ. This CDR3 is 15 amino acids long. V dropped 3 bases and J dropped 3 bases, with 13 bases sitting between them. This CDR3 reads CASSFSVVGTDTQYF. The DNA of the CDR3 is TGTGCCAGCAGCTTTAGCGTGGTTGGGACAGATACGCAGTATTTT.

This clone turned up a few times. V usage is TRBV7-2 and J usage is TRBJ1-1; D call uncertain. The CDR3 has 17 residues. The V gene's germline CDR1 is SGHTA and CDR2 FQGNSA. V gave up 0 bases and J gave up 1 base, with 15 bases separating them. The CDR3 loop is CASSLAPTTGENTEAFF. CDR3 sequence (DNA): TGTGCCAGCAGCTTAGCCCCGACAACCGGGGAGAACACTGAAGCTTTCTTT. The complete variable domain, with remaining parts taken from reference TRBV7-2 and TRBJ1-1, reads GAGVSQSPSNKVTEKGKDVELRCDPISGHTALYWYRQSLGQGLEFLIYFQGNSAPDKSGLPSDRFSAERTGGSVSTLTIQRTQQEDSAVYLCASSLAPTTGENTEAFFGQGTRLTVV.

The chain joins TRBV7-9 to TRBJ2-7; unclear D gene. The CDR3 covers 14 residues. V dropped 3 bases and J dropped 2 bases, with 11 bases sitting between them. Per germline, CDR1 SEHNR and CDR2 FQNEAQ (reference sequence). The CDR3: CASSFLGVAYEQYF. The CDR3 region has the DNA TGTGCCAGCAGCTTCCTCGGAGTCGCCTACGAGCAGTACTTC.

The chain carries TRBV7-2 and TRBJ1-1; perhaps TRBD1 as D (5 bases). V lost 2 bases to trimming and J lost 4 bases, with 14 bases between them. Germline V lookup: CDR1 SGHTA, CDR2 FQGNSA. The CDR3 contains 15 residues. CDR3 coding DNA: TGTGCCAGCAGCTTACCCCGGGGCTTGGGCACTGAAGCTTTCTTT. This sequence encodes CASSLPRGLGTEAFF.

About this clone itself: A read error may account for a junction end that differs from germline. The chain uses TRBV7-9 and TRBJ2-5, with D possibly called TRBD1 or TRBD2 (5 bases each). The CDR3 runs to 9 residues. CDR1 is SEHNR and CDR2 is FQNEAQ in the germline V gene (reference sequence). CDR3 loop: CASSLVGDF. CDR3 nucleotides: TGTGCCAGCAGCTTAGTGGGGGACTTC.

In its sample, this clone was seen a few times. The junction differs from germline at one of its ends, possibly a read error. The chain joins TRBV20-1 to TRBJ2-7; D gene ambiguous. The CDR3 has 10 residues. Germline V gene lookup returns CDR1 DFQATT and CDR2 SNEGSKA (reference sequence). CDR3 nucleotide sequence: TGCAGTGCTAGAGGATACGCGCAGTACTTC. Translated: CSARGYAQYF.

This clone came up a few times. The chain is built from TRBV28 and TRBJ2-5; D tentatively reads TRBD1 or TRBD2 (5 bases each). The germline gives CDR1 MDHEN, CDR2 SYDVKM. The CDR3 has 13 amino acids. The V gene lost 5 bases and the J gene lost 5 bases, with 12 bases spanning the gap. The CDR3 spells CASSPSWGETQYF. The CDR3 bases are TGTGCCAGCAGTCCTTCTTGGGGGGAGACCCAGTACTTC.

This clone was seen more than once but under ten times. The sample holds other DNA sequences that translate to the same CDR3. This chain links TRBV5-1 with TRBJ2-7; D possibly corresponds to TRBD2 (7 bases). The V end was cut by 2 bases, the J end by 0 bases, with 12 bases between. CDR1 is SGHRS and CDR2 is YFSETQ in the germline V gene. The CDR3 has 15 amino acids. The CDR3 sequence: CASSFGGLPSYEQYF. The CDR3 DNA sequence: TGCGCCAGCAGCTTCGGGGGGCTTCCCTCCTACGAGCAGTACTTC.

V gene TRBV4-3 combines with J gene TRBJ2-2; D call uncertain. Trimming removed 2 bases at V and 3 bases at J, with 10 bases between. The CDR3 runs to 15 residues. Per the germline V gene, CDR1 is LGHNA and CDR2 is YSLEER. CDR3 coding DNA: TGCGCCAGCAGCCAACACCCGGAATACACCGGGGAGCTGTTTTTT. It is translated as CASSQHPEYTGELFF.

This clone turned up a few times. The chain recombines TRBV29-1 with TRBJ2-5, with a weak D call TRBD2 (5 bases). Between the trimmed V and J ends, which lost 4 bases and 2 bases, there was a span of 14 bases. The length of the CDR3 is 14 residues. Germline CDR1 and CDR2: SQVTM and ANQGSEA. CDR3 loop: CSVGGAVRQETQYF. CDR3 DNA sequence: TGCAGCGTTGGGGGAGCGGTCCGACAAGAGACCCAGTACTTC.

This clone occurred a few times. V is TRBV19 and J is TRBJ1-5, with D unresolved. Germline lookup yields CDR1 LNHDA and CDR2 SQIVND (reference sequence). This CDR3 has 16 residues. The ends were cut back, 1 base at V and 5 bases at J, with 15 bases in the middle. CDR3 protein: CASSIASGMIDQPQHF. The CDR3 bases are TGTGCCAGTAGTATAGCTTCGGGTATGATCGATCAGCCCCAGCATTTT.

There are a few counts of this clone. The chain employs TRBV30 and TRBJ1-2; D may be TRBD1 (5 bases). Germline V gene sequence: CDR1 GTSNPN, CDR2 SVGIG (reference sequence). There are 14 residues in the CDR3. The V and J ends lost 0 bases and 6 bases respectively, with 14 bases between them. Written as DNA, the CDR3 is TGTGCCTGGAGTGTACTGGGCAGGGCTAATGGCTACACCTTC. Translated, it gives CAWSVLGRANGYTF. The complete variable domain, with remaining parts taken from reference TRBV30 and TRBJ1-2, reads SQTIHQWPATLVQPVGSPLSLECTVEGTSNPNLYWYRQAAGRGLQLLFYSVGIGQISSEVPQNLSASRPQDRQFILSSKKLLLSDSGFYLCAWSVLGRANGYTFGSGTRLTVV.